The entry below gives a single TCR beta chain sequence along with its context. Treatment here: some 19 received Ad26.COV2.S at low or high dose, single or two shots; a few received placebo; per-sample allocation not given. The study sampled participants on day 63 after the first vaccine or placebo injection. This record belongs to a study of Ad26.COV2.S vaccination and SARS-CoV-2 variants. For the study at large: A participant enrolled in the COV1001 Ad26.COV2.S trial arm provided the sample. Intramuscular Ad26.COV2.S at 5x10^10 or 1x10^11 viral particles.

Using immunoSEQ multiplex PCR, the repertoire was profiled, and TCRdb retains in-frame clones only, with some absent. The profile covers more than 300,000 clones, with around 83% appearing a single time and roughly 2.1% taken by the ten largest. The source was peripheral blood, collected in a trial of Ad26.COV2.S vaccine versus placebo. The receptor's source is a person between 18 and 60 years old who received the Ad26.COV2.S COVID-19 vaccine or a placebo.

CDR3 in amino acids: CASSPQSGTGDGYTF. In DNA form, the CDR3 reads TGTGCCAGCTCACCACAGTCCGGGACAGGGGATGGCTACACCTTC. This rearrangement joins TRBV18 to TRBJ1-2; 10 bases map to TRBD1. Trimming took 1 base from V and 6 from J; bases not matched to a gene: 5. The germline CDR1 and CDR2 sequences are KGHSH and LQKENI. This CDR3 is built from 15 residues.